This passage covers 12 T cell receptor beta chains from one sample sequenced in a study of T-cell memory formation after mild COVID-19. Each CDR3 protein gets one entry after TCRdb re-called the 5' RACE reads with MiXCR. The table includes around 420,000 distinct CDR3 sequences, roughly 24% detected once. Material: PBMCs or a T cell subset sorted from them (not recorded which). These receptors were collected from an adult woman who had mild COVID-19 (a few samples of this study predate the infection). Cell type and time point are not known.

This clonotype was seen a handful of times. J is TRBJ2-7 and V is TRBV12-3 or TRBV12-4; TRBD2 aligns across 9 bases. V gave up 3 bases and J gave up 4 bases; unmatched junction bases: 10. CDR3 length equals 16 residues. CDR3 region: CASSLSGGTPFYEQYF. Written as DNA, the CDR3 is TGTGCCAGCAGTTTGAGCGGGGGGACCCCATTTTACGAGCAGTACTTC.

This clonotype was seen more than once but under ten times. This chain's CDR3 is CASSSSPPGQAVYEQYF. The CDR3 nucleotides are TGCGCCAGCAGCTCGTCCCCTCCGGGACAGGCGGTCTACGAGCAGTACTTC. V gene TRBV5-1 combines with J gene TRBJ2-7; TRBD1 matches 8 bases. The CDR3 contains 17 residues. Looked up from germline, CDR1 is SGHRS and CDR2 is YFSETQ. V trimming: 3 bases; J trimming: 3 bases; junction bases outside the gene matches: 14.

This sequence joins TRBV11-2 and TRBJ2-7; no reliable D call. The CDR3 is 14 amino acids. The germline CDR1 and CDR2 sequences are SGHAT and FQNNGV. V dropped 0 bases and J dropped 2 bases, with 8 bases sitting between them. CDR3 residues: CASSLENRAYEQYF. Written as DNA, the CDR3 is TGTGCCAGCAGCTTAGAGAACAGAGCCTACGAGCAGTACTTC.

This clonotype has a count of ten or more. The chain links TRBV28 to TRBJ1-5; D is unresolved. V was cut by 8 bases and J by 9 bases, with 23 bases left in between. The CDR3 extends over 15 amino acids. Germline V gene lookup returns CDR1 MDHEN and CDR2 SYDVKM. CDR3 sequence (DNA): TGTGCCAGCCAGTTTGGGTTGGCAGGTCAGAGGCCCCAGCATTTT. As protein: CASQFGLAGQRPQHF.

This clonotype was seen only a few times. The V and J genes are TRBV12-3 or TRBV12-4 and TRBJ1-3; possibly TRBD1 for D (6 bases). This CDR3 has 15 amino acids. V dropped 6 bases and J dropped 4 bases, with 16 bases sitting between them. Here the CDR3 DNA reads TGTGCCAGCAGAAATCCGGGACATCGAGGAAACACCATATATTTT. It is translated as CASRNPGHRGNTIYF.

The chain has TRBV12-3 or TRBV12-4 and TRBJ2-7; 9 bases match TRBD2. Trimming removed 6 bases from V and 7 bases from J; junction bases left unmatched: 10. This CDR3 spans 14 amino acids. CDR3 nucleotide sequence: TGTGCCAGCAGGCGGGGGGGCTATTTGGAAGAGCAGTACTTC. Translated, it gives CASRRGGYLEEQYF.

This clonotype was observed a handful of times. The CDR3 loop is CSARLGGIGELFF. CDR3 nucleotides: TGCAGTGCTAGGTTGGGCGGAATCGGGGAGCTGTTTTTT. The rearrangement uses TRBV20-1 and TRBJ2-2; D is undetermined. The V end was cut by 3 bases, the J end by 7 bases, with 12 bases between. CDR3 length: 13 residues. Germline assignment: CDR1 DFQATT and CDR2 SNEGSKA (reference sequence).

V is TRBV21-1 and J is TRBJ2-7; TRBD2, the table's D call, lacks a check against the DNA. TRBV21-1 is an annotated pseudogene. This CDR3 is built from 18 residues. The CDR3 region is CASSKHPGLAGDSYEQYF. In nucleotides, the CDR3 is TGTGCCAGCAGCAAGCACCCCGGGCTAGCGGGAGACTCCTACGAGCAGTACTTC.

A few counts support this clonotype. The V call is TRBV12-3 or TRBV12-4, the J call TRBJ2-7, with TRBD1 identical over 7 bases. Trimming cost V 7 bases and J 5 bases; bases outside gene matches: 5. The CDR3 runs 12 residues. The CDR3 bases are TGTGCCAGCAAAAGGACAGGAAACGAGCAGTACTTC. Encoded protein: CASKRTGNEQYF.

The chain recombines TRBV7-3 with TRBJ2-5; 11 bases agree with TRBD2. This CDR3 region has 15 residues. In germline, CDR1 is SGHTA, CDR2 FQGTGA. Trimming removed 2 bases from V and 4 bases from J; junction bases left unmatched: 3. The CDR3 reads CASSLEGTSGETQYF. The CDR3 bases are TGTGCCAGCAGCTTAGAGGGGACTAGCGGAGAGACCCAGTACTTC.

This clonotype was seen only a few times. V and J are TRBV11-2 and TRBJ2-5; 10 nucleotides agree with TRBD1. Germline V lookup: CDR1 SGHAT, CDR2 FQNNGV. V lost 5 bases and J lost 0; bases outside the gene matches: 9. The CDR3 contains 17 residues. CDR3 in amino acids: CASSTRRQGAYQETQYF. The CDR3 DNA sequence: TGTGCCAGCAGCACCCGTAGACAGGGGGCTTACCAAGAGACCCAGTACTTC.

This clonotype was observed a few times. J is TRBJ2-1 and V is TRBV9; D uncertain. This CDR3 contains 13 residues. The germline V gene has CDR1 SGDLS and CDR2 YYNGEE. The V gene lost 3 bases and the J gene lost 5 bases, with 9 bases spanning the gap. The CDR3 sequence: CASSEQEHNEQFF. The CDR3 DNA reads as TGTGCCAGCAGCGAGCAGGAGCACAATGAGCAGTTCTTC.